Following are 26 T cell receptor beta chains from one sample sequenced in a study of blood T cells in healthy people across ages. Primed by a sample-barcoded 5' primer and a J-beta primer mix, a second PCR proceeded for 7 to 11 cycles. Using its own MiXCR run on the 5' RACE reads, TCRdb lists one record per CDR3 protein. The sample lists about 930,000 distinct CDR3 sequences; 29% were seen once. The sample also formed part of further work on T cells of mothers and their children.

Sequencing input: blood. The receptors were gathered from a middle-aged woman in good health.

This clonotype has just a few counts. This chain uses TRBV20-1 with TRBJ2-3, with 9 bases identical to TRBD1. CDR3 length equals 16 residues. Germline CDR1 reads DFQATT; CDR2 reads SNEGSKA (reference sequence). Trimming at V came to 2 bases and at J to 0 bases, leaving 6 bases not matched to a gene. The CDR3: CSARPRQGVSTDTQYF. The CDR3 DNA is TGCAGTGCTAGACCTAGACAGGGGGTAAGCACAGATACGCAGTATTTT.

This clonotype occurred many times. The chain links TRBV11-2 to TRBJ2-7; D remains unclear. Germline V gives CDR1 SGHAT, CDR2 FQNNGV. V lost 1 base and J lost 2, with 9 bases in between. The length of the CDR3 is 14 residues. The CDR3 loop reads CASSLGTNPYEQYF. The CDR3 nucleotides are TGTGCCAGCAGCTTAGGGACGAATCCCTACGAGCAGTACTTC.

This clonotype has ten or more counts. The chain links TRBV7-9 to TRBJ2-7; unclear D gene. This CDR3 contains 12 residues. Trimming stripped 2 bases from V and 6 bases from J, with 8 bases between. The germline V gene encodes CDR1 SEHNR and CDR2 FQNEAQ (reference sequence). CDR3 sequence: CASSLMVSEQYF. The CDR3 coding sequence is TGTGCCAGCAGCTTAATGGTTAGCGAGCAGTACTTC.

This clonotype was detected ten times or more. The rearrangement joins TRBV29-1 to TRBJ2-6; D might be TRBD1 or TRBD2, each matching 5 bases. The germline V gene encodes CDR1 SQVTM and CDR2 ANQGSEA. The CDR3 sequence is 16 residues long. The V end lost 3 bases, the J end lost 0 bases, and 12 bases lay between the germline ends. CDR3 sequence: CSVEGPTASGANVLTF. In DNA form, the CDR3 reads TGCAGCGTTGAGGGACCGACCGCCTCTGGGGCCAACGTCCTGACTTTC.

This clonotype was detected ten times or more. The gene calls are TRBV20-1 and TRBJ2-5, with D perhaps being TRBD1 or TRBD2 (6 bases each). Trimming left V 4 bases short and J 5 bases short, with 17 bases between. The CDR3 is 14 amino acids. Germline CDR1 DFQATT, CDR2 SNEGSKA (reference sequence). The CDR3 coding sequence is TGCAGTGCTACGCCCCCTCCGGGGGCGGAGACCCAGTACTTC. Protein product: CSATPPPGAETQYF.

CDR3 protein: CASNIMGSSYEQYF. Here the CDR3 DNA reads TGTGCCAGCAACATAATGGGGTCGTCCTACGAGCAGTACTTC. V and J are TRBV12-3 or TRBV12-4 and TRBJ2-7, with unresolved D. The CDR3 runs 14 residues. V gave up 7 bases and J gave up 1 base, with 14 bases separating them.

The table lists this clonotype with a few counts. The V and J genes are TRBV28 and TRBJ2-7; 7 nucleotides line up with TRBD1. Germline lookup yields CDR1 MDHEN and CDR2 SYDVKM. This CDR3 has 13 residues. The V gene end was trimmed by 3 bases and the J gene end by 5 bases; junction bases not matched to a gene: 4. The CDR3 sequence is CASSFEGADEQYF. The DNA for the CDR3 is TGTGCCAGCAGTTTTGAGGGGGCAGACGAGCAGTACTTC.

The chain joins TRBV7-2 to TRBJ2-7, with D possibly matching TRBD2 (5 bases). The germline V gene encodes CDR1 SGHTA and CDR2 FQGNSA. This CDR3 has 15 amino acids. V was shortened by 2 bases and J by 6 bases, with 17 bases between the two germline ends. The CDR3 DNA reads TGTGCCAGCAGCTTAAGGTCGAGGGAACGGGGCGAGCAGTACTTC. Translated, it gives CASSLRSRERGEQYF.

Concerning this clonotype itself: A much larger clone lies a single base off, so this may be a read error. The chain has TRBV28 and TRBJ1-2; D ambiguous. The CDR3 consists of 14 residues. V shed 6 bases and J shed 0 bases, with 11 bases lying between them. Germline CDR1 reads MDHEN; CDR2 reads SYDVKM. The CDR3 spells CASRLPLANYGYTF. The CDR3 region has the DNA TGTGCCAGCAGGTTACCCTTAGCTAACTATGGCTACACCTTC.

The table lists this clonotype with many counts. V gene TRBV10-3 combines with J gene TRBJ2-7; 7 nucleotides align to TRBD1. The CDR3 spans 15 residues. CDR1 is ENHRY, CDR2 SYGVKD, per germline. Germline trimming cut 3 bases from V and 4 bases from J; bases unmatched to any gene: 9. CDR3 residues: CAISDFPTGKYEQYF. The CDR3 nucleotides are TGTGCCATCAGTGATTTCCCGACAGGGAAGTACGAGCAGTACTTC.

A word on this clonotype: This may come from a read error, since a much larger clone is one base off. As DNA, the CDR3 is TGTGCCAGCAGCACAAAGGCACCGGGACTACTATACGAGCAGTACTTC. It translates to CASSTKAPGLLYEQYF. The chain joins TRBV7-8 to TRBJ2-5; 7 bases are shared with TRBD2. The last part of the DNA fits TRBJ2-7 better; the J call may be wrong. The CDR3 is made up of 16 amino acids. Germline values: CDR1 SGHVS, CDR2 FQNEAQ.

This clonotype was seen a handful of times. V usage is TRBV5-1 and J usage is TRBJ1-4, with 9 bases lining up with TRBD1. There are 15 residues in the CDR3. V shed 8 bases and J 0 bases; nucleotides not matched to a gene: 5. The germline gives CDR1 SGHRS, CDR2 YFSETQ. In DNA form, the CDR3 reads TGCGCCAGTACGAGACAGGGGGCAACTAATGAAAAACTGTTTTTT. This gives the protein CASTRQGATNEKLFF.

This clonotype was counted at least ten times. The chain links TRBV7-2 to TRBJ1-2, with D perhaps TRBD1 (5 bases). CDR3 length equals 13 residues. The germline gives CDR1 SGHTA, CDR2 FQGNSA. Trimming cost V 8 bases and J 2 bases, with 12 bases left between them. CDR3 in amino acids: CASLPSGNYGYTF. The DNA of the CDR3 is TGTGCCAGCTTGCCTTCAGGGAACTATGGCTACACCTTC.

In its sample, this clonotype was seen many times. The chain is built from TRBV7-2 and TRBJ2-7, with TRBD2 matching over 11 bases. Trimming cost V 5 bases and J 5 bases; bases outside gene matches: 14. This CDR3 has 17 residues. From germline, CDR1 is SGHTA and CDR2 FQGNSA. Here the CDR3 DNA reads TGTGCCAGCAGCCCCGCTGGTATTCTAGCGGGGGGTCACGAGCAGTACTTC. Its translation is CASSPAGILAGGHEQYF. Combining the CDR3 with reference TRBV7-2 and TRBJ2-7 gives the whole variable domain GAGVSQSPSNKVTEKGKDVELRCDPISGHTALYWYRQSLGQGLEFLIYFQGNSAPDKSGLPSDRFSAERTGGSVSTLTIQRTQQEDSAVYLCASSPAGILAGGHEQYFGPGTRLTVT.

This clonotype was counted between two and nine times. This could be a read error, since a much larger clone is one nucleotide away. The chain combines TRBV7-2 with TRBJ2-3, with 7 nucleotides matching TRBD2. The CDR3 totals 16 residues. V was pared by 5 bases and J by 1 base, with 9 bases of the junction left unmatched. Germline V lookup: CDR1 SGHTA, CDR2 FQGNSA. CDR3 residues: CASSASTSLRTDTQYF. DNA for the CDR3: TGTGCCAGCAGCGCCTCGACTAGCCTTCGCACAGATACGCAGTATTTT.

Comment on this clonotype: A read error may be the cause here, since a much bigger clone is one base away. The chain joins TRBV20-1 to TRBJ2-7; D remains ambiguous. Near its end, the DNA agrees better with TRBJ2-1, so the J call may be wrong. Germline CDR1 and CDR2: DFQATT and SNEGSKA (reference sequence). The CDR3 is made up of 17 amino acids. CDR3 sequence (DNA): TGCAGTGCTAAAGAAGGAATAGGGTCCATAAGCTCCTACGAGCAGTTCTTC. Encoded protein: CSAKEGIGSISSYEQFF.

This clonotype was counted many times. This rearrangement joins TRBV29-1 to TRBJ2-7, with D possibly being TRBD2 (5 bases). V was pared by 5 bases and J by 1 base, with 9 bases between. Germline values: CDR1 SQVTM, CDR2 ANQGSEA. CDR3 length equals 12 residues. The CDR3 DNA reads TGCAGCGTTAAGTGGGAGTCCTACGAGCAGTACTTC. It is translated as CSVKWESYEQYF.

The CDR3 DNA is TGTGCCATCAGCGGACAGGGGGCTTCCAATGAGCAGTTCTTC. Protein sequence: CAISGQGASNEQFF. The rearrangement links TRBV10-3 to TRBJ2-1; 11 bases map to TRBD1. The CDR3 totals 14 residues. Germline V CDR1 and CDR2: ENHRY, SYGVKD. V dropped 6 bases and J dropped 6; count of bases not matched to a gene: 4.

V is TRBV5-1 and J is TRBJ2-5; D ambiguous. Trimming shortened V by 2 bases and J by 4 bases, and 15 bases separated the two germline ends. Germline V gene sequence: CDR1 SGHRS, CDR2 YFSETQ. The CDR3 covers 15 residues. The DNA of the CDR3 is TGCGCCAGCAGCTTCGACCGGACGGATGGAGAGACCCAGTACTTC. This codes for CASSFDRTDGETQYF. The full variable domain, completed using reference TRBV5-1 and TRBJ2-5, is KAGVTQTPRYLIKTRGQQVTLSCSPISGHRSVSWYQQTPGQGLQFLFEYFSETQRNKGNFPGRFSGRQFSNSRSEMNVSTLELGDSALYLCASSFDRTDGETQYFGPGTRLLVL.

The chain couples TRBV14 to TRBJ1-6; no clear D. Trimming pared 3 bases from V and 0 bases from J, leaving 6 bases between. CDR3 length: 15 residues. Germline V gene data show CDR1 as SGHDN and CDR2 as FVKESK. The CDR3 DNA sequence: TGTGCCAGCAGCCATACCGGCTCCTATAATTCACCCCTCCACTTT. It codes for CASSHTGSYNSPLHF.

This clonotype was seen only once. This chain joins TRBV7-2 and TRBJ2-5; D is tentatively TRBD1 or TRBD2 (5 bases each). The germline V and J ends were trimmed by 3 bases and 13 bases, with 18 bases remaining between them. The germline V gene has CDR1 SGHTA and CDR2 FQGNSA. This CDR3 region has 13 residues. CDR3 amino acids: CASSLVLRDLLYF. The DNA of the CDR3 is TGTGCCAGCAGCTTGGTCCTCCGGGACCTCTTGTACTTC.

This clonotype appeared many times. V usage is TRBV5-1 and J usage is TRBJ1-4, with unresolved D. The CDR3 sequence is 14 residues long. Germline CDR1 SGHRS, CDR2 YFSETQ. V shed 4 bases and J shed 0 bases, with 7 bases lying between them. The CDR3 reads CASSRGSTNEKLFF. The CDR3 DNA follows: TGCGCCAGCAGCCGGGGTTCAACTAATGAAAAACTGTTTTTT.

This clonotype has a single count. The chain employs TRBV6-1 and TRBJ1-1, with 10 positions matching TRBD1. V lost 9 bases, J lost 0 bases, and 4 bases stayed unmatched. The CDR3 sequence is 14 residues long. Per the germline V gene, CDR1 is MNHNS and CDR2 is SASEGT. CDR3 residues: CASDGTGVNTEAFF. The CDR3 DNA reads TGTGCCAGTGACGGGACAGGGGTGAACACTGAAGCTTTCTTT.

Points on this clonotype: The junction does not match germline at one end; this may be a read error. CDR3 in amino acids: CASSLLASGRLTGELFF. In nucleotides, the CDR3 is TGTGCCAGCAGTTTATTGGCTAGCGGGAGGCTAACCGGGGAACTGTTTTTT. The chain has TRBV28 and TRBJ2-2; 11 nucleotides align to TRBD2. Germline V gene data show CDR1 as MDHEN and CDR2 as SYDVKM. The CDR3 covers 17 residues.

This clonotype showed up many times. V usage is TRBV20-1 and J usage is TRBJ1-2; 8 bases line up with TRBD1. Germline CDR1 and CDR2: DFQATT and SNEGSKA (reference sequence). This CDR3 has 11 amino acids. J was trimmed by 4 bases and V by 7 bases; bases with no gene match: 2. The CDR3 here is CSGTGGYGYTF. The CDR3, as DNA: TGCAGTGGAACAGGGGGCTATGGCTACACCTTC.

This clonotype has ten or more counts. The chain links TRBV18 to TRBJ2-3; no clear D. Germline CDR1 and CDR2: KGHSH and LQKENI. Trimming took off 0 bases at V and 3 bases at J, with 4 bases between the two ends. This CDR3 has 13 amino acids. Written as DNA, the CDR3 is TGTGCCAGCTCACCACCGTTGACAGATACGCAGTATTTT. It translates to CASSPPLTDTQYF.